This T cell receptor (beta chain) was captured by sequencing in a study of T cell responses to AZD1222 COVID-19 vaccine. Profiled with immunoSEQ multiplex PCR; TCRdb holds only in-frame clones, not every one. The sample comprises approximately 100,000 clones, about 87% of which are singletons, and under 4% rests with the top ten. Overall study findings and caveats: After two AZD1222 doses, spike-specific TCR breadth and depth rose versus day 0. It should be noted that donors were predominantly white British and more often female, and clonal diversity was possibly underestimated. Seropositivity was recorded at baseline in only 6 or 7 AZD1222 recipients.

Note on this clone: Antigen specificity is unknown.

This CDR3 is built from 14 residues. Germline-derived CDR1 and CDR2 are KGHSH and LQKENI. V lost 5 bases to trimming and J lost 5 bases; unmatched junction nucleotides: 5. V gene TRBV18 combines with J gene TRBJ1-5; 8 nucleotides agree with TRBD1. This material consisted of peripheral blood, taken on day 0 of AZD1222 vaccination. This clonotype was obtained from an adult in good health. This chain's CDR3 is CASSSQQGDQPQHF. CDR3 coding DNA: TGTGCCAGCTCATCTCAACAGGGGGATCAGCCCCAGCATTTT.